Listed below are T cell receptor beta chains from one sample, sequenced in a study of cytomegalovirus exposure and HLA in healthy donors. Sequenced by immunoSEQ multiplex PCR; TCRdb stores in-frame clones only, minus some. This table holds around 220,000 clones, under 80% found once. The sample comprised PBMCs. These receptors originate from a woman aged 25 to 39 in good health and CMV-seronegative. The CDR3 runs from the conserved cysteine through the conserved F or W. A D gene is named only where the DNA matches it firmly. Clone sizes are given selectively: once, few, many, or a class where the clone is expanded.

DNA: TGTGCCAGCAGCCGCAGGGAGGAGTACAATGAGCAGTTCTTC
CDR3: CASSRREEYNEQFF
J: TRBJ2-1
D: -
size: few
V: TRBV7-9

DNA: TGTGCCAGCAGTGATACTTCAAGGGAAGCGGGAGGCTACACCTTC
CDR3: CASSDTSREAGGYTF
J: TRBJ1-2
D: -
size: -
V: TRBV25-1

DNA: TGCGCCAGCAGCTGGTCTACGAACACCGGGGAGCTGTTTTTT
CDR3: CASSWSTNTGELFF
J: TRBJ2-2
D: -
size: once
V: TRBV5-1

DNA: TGTGCCATCGGCCGCCAGTCACTAGCAAACTATGGCTACACCTTC
CDR3: CAIGRQSLANYGYTF
J: TRBJ1-2
D: -
size: -
V: TRBV10-3

DNA: TGTGCCAGTAGTACTGGGGCCCTTGTAGAGACCCAGTACTTC
CDR3: CASSTGALVETQYF
J: TRBJ2-5
D: -
size: few
V: TRBV19

DNA: TGCGCCAGCAGCGCTGGGGCCTGGGGGGTCCCGAACACTGAAGCTTTCTTT
CDR3: CASSAGAWGVPNTEAFF
J: TRBJ1-1
D: -
size: -
V: TRBV5-1

DNA: TGCGCCAGCAGCCTGACACGGGGGGCGGATCGTGCTTTCTTT
CDR3: CASSLTRGADRAFF
J: TRBJ1-1
D: -
size: -
V: TRBV5-1

DNA: TGTGCCAGCAGTTACTCTAGAAGCTTTGGAAACACCATATATTTT
CDR3: CASSYSRSFGNTIYF
J: TRBJ1-3
D: -
size: few
V: TRBV6-5

DNA: TGTGCCAGCAGCCCCGACAGGGATAGGGACGAGCAGTACTTC
CDR3: CASSPDRDRDEQYF
J: TRBJ2-7
D: TRBD1
size: -
V: TRBV7-6

DNA: TGTGCCAGCAGCCCATATCCCGGGATCCCACCCTACGAGCAGTACTTC
CDR3: CASSPYPGIPPYEQYF
J: TRBJ2-7
D: -
size: -
V: TRBV14

DNA: TGTGCCAGCAGCTTAGGACAGTACAATGAGCAGTTCTTC
CDR3: CASSLGQYNEQFF
J: TRBJ2-1
D: -
size: -
V: TRBV11-3

DNA: TGTGCCAGCAGCGTAGCGGGAACAGGGGAGCCCGGGGAGCTGTTTTTT
CDR3: CASSVAGTGEPGELFF
J: TRBJ2-2
D: TRBD1
size: -
V: TRBV9

DNA: TGTGCCAGTAGTATGAGGCCCGACTACGAGCAGTACTTC
CDR3: CASSMRPDYEQYF
J: TRBJ2-7
D: -
size: once
V: TRBV19

DNA: TGTGCCAGCAGCTTGGGCAGATACCACGAGCAGTACTTC
CDR3: CASSLGRYHEQYF
J: TRBJ2-7
D: -
size: -
V: TRBV5-8

DNA: TGTGCCAGCAGTTTAGAGTGGGTGGAGGGCGTATTCACTGAAGCTTTCTTT
CDR3: CASSLEWVEGVFTEAFF
J: TRBJ1-1
D: -
size: few
V: TRBV27

DNA: TGTGCCAGCAGTTTAGTAGTCGGGAGCAATCAGCCCCAGCATTTT
CDR3: CASSLVVGSNQPQHF
J: TRBJ1-5
D: -
size: -
V: TRBV27

DNA: TGTGCCAGCAGTTACTCCCCGGGAGTCAATGCCGGGGAGCTGTTTTTT
CDR3: CASSYSPGVNAGELFF
J: TRBJ2-2
D: -
size: -
V: TRBV6-6